The 11 T cell receptor beta chains below come from one sample, sequenced in a study of T-cell reconstitution after alpha-beta-depleted transplantation in children. Preparation of the TCRbeta library used unique molecular identifiers. TCRdb called the PCR reads again in MiXCR, with one record for every CDR3 protein. The sample holds around 180,000 distinct CDR3 sequences, around 10% seen once. The sample in question was PBMCs, obtained before TCRalphabeta/CD19-depleted stem cell transplant. These receptors originate from a boy younger than 10 with acute myeloid leukemia, due to receive a stem cell transplant.

In this sample, this clonotype turned up many times. The V and J genes are TRBV15 and TRBJ2-7; D is unresolved. Germline CDR1 is LNHNV and CDR2 is YYDKDF (reference sequence). With 8 bases removed from V and 3 bases from J, the gap between germline ends came to 11 bases. CDR3 length: 12 residues. Here the CDR3 reads CATLPTIYEQYF. In DNA, the CDR3 is TGTGCCACCCTACCGACCATCTACGAGCAGTACTTC.

This clonotype was observed at least ten times. This chain uses TRBV6-1 with TRBJ2-1; possible D gene TRBD1, 7 bases. Trimming cost V 4 bases and J 1 base, with 17 bases left between them. The CDR3 extends over 17 amino acids. Per germline, CDR1 MNHNS and CDR2 SASEGT. CDR3 in amino acids: CASSVDRDSTSYNEQFF. CDR3 DNA sequence: TGTGCCAGCAGTGTAGACAGGGACTCGACTTCCTACAATGAGCAGTTCTTC.

The V and J genes are TRBV12-3 or TRBV12-4 and TRBJ1-2; tentatively, D is TRBD1 (6 bases). The CDR3 is 14 amino acids. Trimming shortened V by 5 bases and J by 8 bases, and 18 bases separated the two germline ends. CDR3 loop: CASSAQTGAGGYTF. Written as DNA, the CDR3 is TGTGCCAGCAGTGCCCAGACAGGAGCGGGGGGCTACACCTTC.

This clonotype has a count of ten or more. The V call is TRBV10-3, the J call TRBJ1-3; 7 bases align to TRBD1. CDR1 is ENHRY and CDR2 is SYGVKD in the germline V gene. This CDR3 contains 21 residues. The junction had 20 bases not matched to a gene; V was cut back by 3 bases and J by 0 bases. The CDR3 loop is CAISDLVGQPRKQSSGNTIYF. The CDR3 region has the DNA TGTGCCATCAGTGACCTAGTGGGACAGCCACGGAAACAAAGCTCTGGAAACACCATATATTTT.

This clonotype was counted ten times or more. In DNA, the CDR3 is TGTGCCAGCAGTTACTCGAGTAGGATGAACACTGAAGCTTTCTTT. Residues: CASSYSSRMNTEAFF. V gene TRBV6-5 combines with J gene TRBJ1-1; no clear D gene. With 0 bases removed from V and 0 bases from J, the gap between germline ends came to 8 bases. The CDR3 covers 15 residues. Per germline, CDR1 MNHEY and CDR2 SVGAGI.

This clonotype has at least ten counts. The rearrangement joins TRBV28 to TRBJ2-7; TRBD2 matches 10 bases. This CDR3 region has 16 residues. The germline V gene encodes CDR1 MDHEN and CDR2 SYDVKM. The V and J ends lost 5 bases and 2 bases, in that order; junction bases with no gene match: 9. As DNA, the CDR3 is TGTGCCAGCAGTCCATCCCTGCTAGCGGGAGCCTACGAGCAGTACTTC. This encodes CASSPSLLAGAYEQYF.

This clonotype was detected many times. The chain employs TRBV27 and TRBJ2-7, with 8 bases aligning to TRBD1. Germline trimming cut 6 bases from V and 7 bases from J; bases unmatched to any gene: 5. Per the germline V gene, CDR1 is MNHEY and CDR2 is SMNVEV (reference sequence). The CDR3 runs 12 residues. This CDR3 is CASRRTGGEQYF. DNA of the CDR3: TGTGCCAGCAGGCGTACAGGGGGAGAGCAGTACTTC.

This clonotype was counted at least ten times. The V gene is TRBV5-1, the J gene TRBJ2-3, with 9 bases matching TRBD1. V lost 2 bases, J lost 3 bases, and 7 bases stayed unmatched. The germline CDR1 and CDR2 sequences are SGHRS and YFSETQ. This CDR3 is 16 amino acids long. The CDR3 DNA reads as TGCGCCAGCAGCTTACTCCGGGACAGGGAAACAGATACGCAGTATTTT. Its protein product is CASSLLRDRETDTQYF.

This clonotype was seen ten or more times. The V call is TRBV7-2, the J call TRBJ2-1; D unresolved. V was pared by 3 bases and J by 2 bases, with 8 bases between. The CDR3 consists of 14 residues. CDR1 is SGHTA and CDR2 is FQGNSA in the germline V gene. This CDR3 reads CASSFQTPYNEQFF. CDR3 in DNA: TGTGCCAGCAGCTTCCAGACCCCCTACAATGAGCAGTTCTTC.

At least ten counts were recorded for this clonotype. This chain connects TRBV7-8 to TRBJ1-5; 9 bases fit TRBD1. CDR3 length equals 19 residues. Germline V gives CDR1 SGHVS, CDR2 FQNEAQ. V dropped 5 bases and J dropped 1; count of bases not matched to a gene: 15. The CDR3: CASSVSRLPGQGSNQPQHF. CDR3 nucleotides: TGTGCCAGCAGCGTAAGCCGCTTACCGGGACAGGGAAGCAATCAGCCCCAGCATTTT.

This clonotype was seen ten or more times. The V gene is TRBV10-3, the J gene TRBJ2-5; a weak D match, TRBD2 (5 bases). The CDR3 has 15 residues. The V and J ends lost 0 bases and 5 bases respectively, with 13 bases between them. In germline, CDR1 is ENHRY, CDR2 SYGVKD. This CDR3 reads CAISESGAASETQYF. CDR3 nucleotides: TGTGCCATCAGTGAGTCGGGAGCGGCGAGTGAGACCCAGTACTTC.